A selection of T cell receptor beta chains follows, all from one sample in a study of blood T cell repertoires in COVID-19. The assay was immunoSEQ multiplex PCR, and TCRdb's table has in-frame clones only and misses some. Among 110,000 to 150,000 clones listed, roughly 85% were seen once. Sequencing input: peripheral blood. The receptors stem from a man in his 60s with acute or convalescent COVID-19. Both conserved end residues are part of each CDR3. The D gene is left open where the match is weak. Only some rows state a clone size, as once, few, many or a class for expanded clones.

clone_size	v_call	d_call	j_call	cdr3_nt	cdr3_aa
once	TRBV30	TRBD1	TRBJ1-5	TGTGCCTGGGCCCAGGGGGCCCAGCCCCAGCATTTT	CAWAQGAQPQHF
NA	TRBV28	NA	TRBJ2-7	TGTGCCAGCAGCCCCGGGGGGCAGACCTACGAGCAGTACTTC	CASSPGGQTYEQYF
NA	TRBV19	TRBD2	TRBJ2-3	TGTGCCAGTAGTTTCGGGAGGCTAGCGACCACAGATACGCAGTATTTT	CASSFGRLATTDTQYF
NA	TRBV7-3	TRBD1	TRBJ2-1	TGTGCCAGCAGCTTGGACAGGGCAACCTACAATGAGCAGTTCTTC	CASSLDRATYNEQFF
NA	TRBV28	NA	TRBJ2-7	TGTGCCAGCAGCCAGGGACACGGCGAGCAGTACTTC	CASSQGHGEQYF
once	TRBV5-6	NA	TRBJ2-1	TGTGCCAGCAGCTTCGGTCTGCCCGATGAGCAGTTCTTC	CASSFGLPDEQFF
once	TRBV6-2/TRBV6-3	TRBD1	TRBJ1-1	TGTGCCAGCAGTTCCCCACAGGGGGGCGTTGAAGCTTTCTTT	CASSSPQGGVEAFF
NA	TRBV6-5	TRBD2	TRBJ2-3	TGTGCCAGCAGCCTGGGGCTAGCGGGAGTAGATACGCAGTATTTT	CASSLGLAGVDTQYF
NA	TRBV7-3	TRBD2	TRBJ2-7	TGTGCCAGCAGCTTAACTGGTGGGGGACTAGCGGGAGAGGGTCTACCGGAGCAGTACTTC	CASSLTGGGLAGEGLPEQYF
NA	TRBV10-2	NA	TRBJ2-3	TGCGCCAGCAGACCGGGACTTTACACAGATACGCAGTATTTT	CASRPGLYTDTQYF
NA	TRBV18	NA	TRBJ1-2	TGTGCCAGCTCACCACTCGGGTATGGCTACACCTTC	CASSPLGYGYTF
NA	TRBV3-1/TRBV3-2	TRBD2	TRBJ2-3	TGTGCCAGCAGTCCTCCCGGGAGCGGGAGCCGCACAGATACGCAGTATTTT	CASSPPGSGSRTDTQYF
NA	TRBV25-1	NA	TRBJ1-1	TGTGCCAGCAGTGGGCATGGGAACACTGAAGCTTTCTTT	CASSGHGNTEAFF
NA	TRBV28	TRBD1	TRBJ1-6	TGTGCCAGCAGTAGAAGAGGGACAGAGAATTCACCCCTCCACTTT	CASSRRGTENSPLHF
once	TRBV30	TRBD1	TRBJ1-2	TGTGCCTGGAGGTCATCGGGACAGGGTGGCGGCTACACCTTC	CAWRSSGQGGGYTF
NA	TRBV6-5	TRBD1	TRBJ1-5	TGTGCCAGCCAGGAAGGACAGGGATGGAATCAGCCCCAGCATTTT	CASQEGQGWNQPQHF
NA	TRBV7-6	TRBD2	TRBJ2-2	TGTGCCAGCAGCCCTGAAGCTAGCGGGAGGTACTTGGACACCGGGGAGCTGTTTTTT	CASSPEASGRYLDTGELFF
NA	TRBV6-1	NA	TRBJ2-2	TGTGCCAGCAGTGAAAGAGGGGGAGGGACCGGGGAGCTGTTTTTT	CASSERGGGTGELFF
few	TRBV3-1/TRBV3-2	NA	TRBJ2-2	TGTGCCAGCAGCTCCCTACAGGGACGGGGCGGGGAGCTGTTTTTT	CASSSLQGRGGELFF
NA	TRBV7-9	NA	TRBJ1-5	TGTGCCAGCAGCTTAGTAGGGGGACCGACCCAGCATTTT	CASSLVGGPTQHF
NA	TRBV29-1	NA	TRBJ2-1	TGCAGCGTTGAACGAGGCGCCCGTAATGAGCAGTTCTTC	CSVERGARNEQFF
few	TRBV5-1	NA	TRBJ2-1	TGCGCCAGCAGCTTGACACTGGACGGACTCAATGAGCAGTTCTTC	CASSLTLDGLNEQFF
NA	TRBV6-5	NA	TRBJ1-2	TGTGCCAGCAGTTACTCAGGCGGTAACTATGGCTACACCTTC	CASSYSGGNYGYTF
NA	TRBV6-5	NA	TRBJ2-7	TGTGCCAGCAAGAGGACAGCTACAACCTACGAGCAGTACTTC	CASKRTATTYEQYF
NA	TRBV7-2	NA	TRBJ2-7	TGTGCCAGCACCCCACCCTCGGGGAGGCACGAGCAGTACTTC	CASTPPSGRHEQYF
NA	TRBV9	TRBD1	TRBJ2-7	TGTGCCAGCGGACAGGGGAGCTCCTACGAGCAGTACTTC	CASGQGSSYEQYF
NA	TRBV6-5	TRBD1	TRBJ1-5	TGTGCCAGCAAAATGACAGGGCCGTATCAGCCCCAGCATTTT	CASKMTGPYQPQHF
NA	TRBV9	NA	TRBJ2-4	TGTGCCAGCAGCGTAGCAGGGGAACCGAAAAACATTCAGTACTTC	CASSVAGEPKNIQYF
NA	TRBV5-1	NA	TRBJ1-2	TGCGCCAGCAGCTTGGCCGCAACAGGCTCCTATGGCTACACCTTC	CASSLAATGSYGYTF
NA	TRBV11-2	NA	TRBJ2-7	TGTGCCAGCAGCCGCGCCTACGAGCAGTACTTC	CASSRAYEQYF
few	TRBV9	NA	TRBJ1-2	TGTGCCAGCAGCCCAGGGGATTGGTACGGCTACACCTTC	CASSPGDWYGYTF
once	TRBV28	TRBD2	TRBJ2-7	TGTGCCAGCAGTTCCGGGACTAGCGGGTCCTACGAGCAGTACTTC	CASSSGTSGSYEQYF
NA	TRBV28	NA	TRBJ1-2	TGTGCCAGCAGTTTAGGGGGGAATAACTATGGCTACACCTTC	CASSLGGNNYGYTF
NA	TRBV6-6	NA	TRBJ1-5	TGTGCCAGCAGTTACGGAGATAGCAATCAGCCCCAGCATTTT	CASSYGDSNQPQHF
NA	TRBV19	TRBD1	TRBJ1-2	TGTGCCAGTAGTCCGACCGGGACAGAGAACTATGGCTACACCTTC	CASSPTGTENYGYTF
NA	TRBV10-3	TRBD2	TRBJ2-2	TGTGCCATCAGGCAACTAGCGGGACCCGGGGAGCTGTTTTTT	CAIRQLAGPGELFF
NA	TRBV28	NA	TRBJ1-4	TGTGCCAGCAGCCCAGGACAGAAGAAAAAGTTGTTTTTT	CASSPGQKKKLFF
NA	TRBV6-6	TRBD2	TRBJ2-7	TGTGCCAGCAGGCCTCCTTCTAGCGGGAGCTCCTACGAGCAGTACTTC	CASRPPSSGSSYEQYF
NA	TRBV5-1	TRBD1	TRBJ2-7	TGCGCCAGCAGCCGTGACAGGGCCCACGAGCAGTACTTC	CASSRDRAHEQYF
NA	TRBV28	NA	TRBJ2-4	TGTGCCAGCAGTTCCAGGACAGAAACTCCTGGGGCCAAAAACATTCAGTACTTC	CASSSRTETPGAKNIQYF
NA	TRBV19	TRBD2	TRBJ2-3	TGTGCCAGTAGTAGTAGCGGGAGGGTGACAGATACGCAGTATTTT	CASSSSGRVTDTQYF
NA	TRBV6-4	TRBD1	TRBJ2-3	TGTGCCACCTTACACAGGGGGCAGGGAGATACGCAGTATTTT	CATLHRGQGDTQYF
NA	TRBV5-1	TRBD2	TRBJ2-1	TGCGCCAGCAGCTTGGGCGGGGGGAGAAACAATGAGCAGTTCTTC	CASSLGGGRNNEQFF